A single sample gave rise to the 14 T cell receptor beta chains below, sequenced in a study of T-cell reconstitution after alpha-beta-depleted transplantation in children. A library of TCRbeta sequences, prepared with unique molecular identifiers, was generated. One entry per CDR3 protein results from TCRdb running MiXCR on the PCR reads. The sample contains some 290,000 distinct CDR3 sequences, around 25% of which appear only once. The source was PBMCs, mostly from graft donor cells, collected 180 days after TCRalphabeta/CD19-depleted stem cell transplant. These receptors were obtained from a male patient under 18 who had a stem cell transplant for acute lymphoblastic leukemia, so the T cells may come from the graft donor.

V is TRBV5-1 and J is TRBJ2-5; 15 nucleotides line up with TRBD2. The CDR3 is made up of 18 amino acids. V shed 0 bases, J shed 4 bases, and the junction held 7 bases outside the gene matches. Germline lookup yields CDR1 SGHRS and CDR2 YFSETQ. CDR3: CASSLALTGLAGGETQYF. The CDR3, as DNA: TGCGCCAGCAGCTTGGCCCTGACGGGACTAGCGGGAGGAGAGACCCAGTACTTC.

On this clonotype: This likely comes from a read error, as the CDR3 has no conserved phenylalanine or tryptophan at its end. This chain links TRBV7-9 with TRBJ2-3; D is possibly TRBD1 (6 bases). Germline V gene lookup returns CDR1 SEHNR and CDR2 FQNEAQ (reference sequence). Deletions cut 5 bases from V and 5 bases from J, with 20 bases between. The CDR3 length is 16 residues. CDR3 DNA: TGTGCCAGCAGCCATAGACAGGACCGAGTTAAAGATACGCAGTATCTT. As protein: CASSHRQDRVKDTQYL.

This chain joins TRBV12-2 and TRBJ2-6; the D call of TRBD2 is as the table states it, not checked on the DNA. TRBV12-2 is a recognized pseudogene. The CDR3 is 21 residues long. DNA of the CDR3: TGTGCAAGTCGCTTAGGGGTCGGACTAGCGGGACCCTGCTCTGGGGCCAACGTCCTGACTTTC. This gives the protein CASRLGVGLAGPCSGANVLTF.

The chain has TRBV25-1 and TRBJ1-4; D is perhaps TRBD1 (5 bases). This CDR3 has 14 amino acids. Germline lookup yields CDR1 MGHDK and CDR2 SYGVNS. V was clipped by 2 bases and J by 6 bases, with 10 bases between them. Here the CDR3 DNA reads TGTGCCAGCAGTGAAGGGACGGGCGATGAAAAACTGTTTTTT. Residues: CASSEGTGDEKLFF.

This clonotype was seen a handful of times. The J gene is TRBJ1-4, the V gene TRBV7-9, with D maybe TRBD1 (5 bases). CDR3 size: 15 residues. Trimming took off 2 bases at V and 5 bases at J, with 12 bases between the two ends. The germline V gene has CDR1 SEHNR and CDR2 FQNEAQ (reference sequence). The CDR3 loop is CASSLFVGVNEKLFF. DNA for the CDR3: TGTGCCAGCAGCTTATTTGTAGGGGTGAATGAAAAACTGTTTTTT.

J is TRBJ1-2 and V is TRBV20-1, with D possibly matching TRBD1 (5 bases). This CDR3 spans 11 amino acids. V was clipped by 6 bases and J by 7 bases, with 12 bases between them. Germline loops: CDR1 DFQATT, CDR2 SNEGSKA (reference sequence). The CDR3 is CSAPRGVGYTF. Here the CDR3 DNA reads TGCAGTGCCCCGAGAGGGGTTGGCTACACCTTC.

The chain uses TRBV15 and TRBJ2-2; no firm D call. The CDR3 has 12 amino acids. Germline CDR1 is LNHNV and CDR2 is YYDKDF (reference sequence). The germline V and J ends were trimmed by 0 bases and 5 bases, with 1 base remaining between them. CDR3 coding DNA: TGTGCCACCAGCAGAGATACCGGGGAGCTGTTTTTT. It is translated as CATSRDTGELFF.

The chain links TRBV28 to TRBJ2-7; TRBD2 matches 8 bases. Germline V gene lookup returns CDR1 MDHEN and CDR2 SYDVKM. V dropped 6 bases and J dropped 0; count of bases not matched to a gene: 4. The CDR3 runs 14 residues. The CDR3 sequence is CASRQLAVSYEQYF. CDR3 DNA sequence: TGTGCCAGCAGACAACTAGCGGTCTCCTACGAGCAGTACTTC.

In this sample, this clonotype turned up a few times. The V gene is TRBV4-1, the J gene TRBJ2-5, with D tentatively TRBD1 or TRBD2 (5 bases each). Trimming pared 0 bases from V and 6 bases from J, leaving 14 bases between. This CDR3 spans 15 amino acids. CDR1 MGHRA and CDR2 YSYEKL come from the germline V gene. This CDR3 is CASSQDVRGVQTQYF. Here the CDR3 DNA reads TGCGCCAGCAGCCAAGACGTCCGGGGCGTTCAGACCCAGTACTTC.

This clonotype has just a few counts. The chain links TRBV29-1 to TRBJ1-1, with TRBD1 as a possible D gene (6 bases). Per the germline V gene, CDR1 is SQVTM and CDR2 is ANQGSEA. This CDR3 contains 13 residues. V was clipped by 1 base and J by 0 bases, with 6 bases between them. The CDR3 reads CSVEAGVNTEAFF. CDR3 sequence (DNA): TGCAGCGTTGAAGCAGGGGTGAACACTGAAGCTTTCTTT.

This clonotype was found a few times. The V call is TRBV12-3 or TRBV12-4, the J call TRBJ1-2, with no clear D. Trimming cost V 4 bases and J 4 bases, with 13 bases left between them. The CDR3 totals 14 residues. CDR3 protein: CASSSNLLLYGYTF. CDR3 in DNA: TGTGCCAGCAGTTCAAATTTGCTACTCTATGGCTACACCTTC.

This clonotype was seen a few times. The chain employs TRBV27 and TRBJ2-7, with D unclear. CDR3 size: 14 residues. CDR1 and CDR2 from the germline V gene are MNHEY and SMNVEV (reference sequence). The ends were cut back, 3 bases at V and 0 bases at J, with 9 bases in the middle. CDR3 protein: CASSFHVNSYEQYF. In DNA form, the CDR3 reads TGTGCCAGCAGTTTCCACGTCAACTCCTACGAGCAGTACTTC.

This clonotype occurred a few times. The chain recombines TRBV7-9 with TRBJ2-5; 11 positions agree with TRBD1. CDR1 and CDR2 (germline): SEHNR, FQNEAQ (reference sequence). The CDR3 has 14 amino acids. Trimming cost V 5 bases and J 5 bases; bases outside gene matches: 4. CDR3 bases: TGTGCCAGCAGCCGGGACAGGGGGACGGAGACCCAGTACTTC. Its translation: CASSRDRGTETQYF.

The DNA of the CDR3 is TGTGCCAGCAGCTTGGGAATTACATATGGCTACACCTTC. Translating it yields CASSLGITYGYTF. The chain employs TRBV5-5 and TRBJ1-2; no definite D call. CDR1 is SGHKS, CDR2 YYEKEE, per germline (reference sequence). The CDR3 spans 13 residues. V dropped 0 bases and J dropped 5 bases, with 8 bases sitting between them.